This T cell receptor beta chain is from a study of untreated major depressive disorder. Only one count was recorded for this clone. The CDR3 has 14 residues. The V end lost 7 bases, the J end lost 2 bases, and 12 bases lay between the germline ends. Germline CDR1 LNHNV, CDR2 YYDKDF (reference sequence). The data were produced by immunoSEQ multiplex PCR, yet TCRdb's version contains in-frame clones alone and is incomplete. The top ten hold less than 0.4% of the sample, which has more than 20,000 clones, about 93% seen once. The source material was CD4+ T cells from PBMCs. The TCR was taken from a man aged 25-40 years in good health. The chain uses TRBV15 and TRBJ2-1; possibly TRBD2 for D (5 bases). CDR3 coding DNA: TGTGCCACCAAAGGGAGTAAGGCCTACAATGAGCAGTTCTTC. Amino acids: CATKGSKAYNEQFF.